This TCR beta chain was sequenced for a study of shared clonotypes between healthy human individuals. The CDR3 sequence is 12 residues long. Trimming shortened V by 4 bases and J by 7 bases, and 11 bases separated the two germline ends. Germline-derived CDR1 and CDR2 are SGHKS and YYEKEE (reference sequence). The assay was run at deep level. Sequenced by immunoSEQ multiplex PCR; TCRdb stores in-frame clones only, minus some. This table holds some 470,000 clones, about three quarters found once. J is TRBJ1-1 and V is TRBV5-5, with D hard to call. The TCR comes from a woman in her thirties or forties in good health. Some clones in this sample may be carry-over from other donors' samples. Sequencing was performed on PBMCs. This CDR3 is CASSVALGEAFF. The CDR3 region has the DNA TGTGCCAGCAGCGTAGCTTTAGGTGAAGCTTTCTTT.